Listed below are T cell receptor beta chains from one sample, sequenced in a study of T-cell reconstitution after alpha-beta-depleted transplantation in children. MiXCR was run by TCRdb on the PCR reads, yielding one entry per CDR3 protein. The repertoire holds 350,000 to 450,000 distinct CDR3 sequences, with roughly 21% as singletons. Sequenced here: PBMCs from the stem cell graft donor, sampled from the stem cell graft. The receptors come from a human donor who donated a stem cell graft to a child with acute myeloid leukemia. Both conserved end residues are part of each CDR3. Fields, in order: D gene, J gene, clone size, V gene, CDR3 protein, CDR3 DNA. A D gene is named only where the DNA matches it firmly. Clone size is not always given. Where it is, it says once, few, many or a class for expanded clones.

>TRBD2|TRBJ2-7|few|TRBV27
CASSSSGRSEQYF
TGTGCCAGCAGTTCTAGCGGGAGATCCGAGCAGTACTTC
>TRBD2|TRBJ2-5|-|TRBV6-5
CASSYSGRMGGETQYF
TGTGCCAGCAGTTACTCGGGGCGGATGGGAGGGGAGACCCAGTACTTC
>TRBD2|TRBJ2-1|-|TRBV5-5
CASSVRTSGGNEQFF
TGTGCCAGCAGCGTGCGGACTAGCGGGGGCAATGAGCAGTTCTTC
>-|TRBJ2-1|few|TRBV21-1
CASSRPGPKQFF
TGTGCCAGCAGCAGACCGGGACCTAAGCAGTTCTTC
>-|TRBJ2-3|-|TRBV11-2
CASSLGGKGTDTQYF
TGTGCCAGCAGCTTAGGGGGCAAAGGGACAGATACGCAGTATTTT
>-|TRBJ1-1|many|TRBV29-1
CSVTVGREGTEAFF
TGCAGCGTTACCGTGGGGAGGGAGGGCACTGAAGCTTTCTTT
>-|TRBJ2-7|many|TRBV20-1
CSARAGAAYEQYF
TGCAGTGCTAGAGCAGGGGCCGCCTACGAGCAGTACTTC
>TRBD2|TRBJ2-2|few|TRBV12-3/TRBV12-4
CAGQRTSGVGNTGELFF
TGTGCCGGTCAAAGGACTAGCGGGGTAGGGAACACCGGGGAGCTGTTTTTT
>-|TRBJ1-1|few|TRBV9
CASSSLRTSMNTEAFF
TGTGCCAGCAGCTCACTGCGGACCTCAATGAACACTGAAGCTTTCTTT
>-|TRBJ2-7|few|TRBV20-1
CSAVTGTSYEQYF
TGCAGTGCTGTCACAGGGACCAGCTACGAGCAGTACTTC
>-|TRBJ2-1|many|TRBV6-5
CASSYSWLHSYNEQFF
TGTGCCAGCAGTTACTCCTGGCTCCACTCCTACAATGAGCAGTTCTTC
>-|TRBJ2-5|many|TRBV25-1
CASSEFGPETQYF
TGTGCCAGCAGTGAATTCGGACCGGAGACCCAGTACTTC
>-|TRBJ2-1|few|TRBV21-1
CASSNAPQGHNEQFF
TGTGCCAGCAGCAATGCGCCTCAGGGGCACAATGAGCAGTTCTTC
>TRBD2|TRBJ2-7|many|TRBV12-3/TRBV12-4
CASSPGRGYEQYF
TGTGCCAGCAGCCCAGGGAGGGGCTACGAGCAGTACTTC
>-|TRBJ2-1|few|TRBV20-1
CSAHPTRLGQFF
TGCAGTGCCCACCCGACCCGGCTGGGGCAGTTCTTC
>TRBD2|TRBJ2-1|few|TRBV28
CASSLLLLAGEYNEQFF
TGTGCCAGCAGTCTCCTCCTCCTAGCGGGAGAATACAATGAGCAGTTCTTC
>-|TRBJ2-2|-|TRBV2
CASSGTSYRTGELFF
TGTGCCAGCAGCGGAACCTCTTATAGGACCGGGGAGCTGTTTTTT
>TRBD1|TRBJ2-5|-|TRBV24-1
CATSDSPGQGGETQYF
TGTGCCACCAGTGATTCTCCGGGACAGGGGGGAGAGACCCAGTACTTC
>TRBD1|TRBJ2-7|-|TRBV4-3
CASSQDSGGTESF
TGCGCCAGCAGCCAAGATAGTGGTGGGACAGAGAGCTTC
>-|TRBJ2-7|few|TRBV7-9
CASSIRQGLQYF
TGTGCCAGCAGCATACGGCAGGGGCTGCAGTACTTC
>TRBD2|TRBJ2-7|many|TRBV12-3/TRBV12-4
CASSLEPGLAFHSQYF
TGTGCCAGCAGTTTAGAGCCGGGACTAGCGTTCCATTCGCAGTACTTC
>TRBD2|TRBJ2-7|few|TRBV4-1
CASSQLRLAGGKSEQYF
TGCGCCAGCAGCCAACTTCGACTAGCGGGAGGGAAGAGCGAGCAGTACTTC
>-|TRBJ1-5|-|TRBV2
CASSEALGATLRHNQPQHF
TGTGCCAGCAGTGAAGCGTTAGGGGCCACATTGCGGCACAATCAGCCCCAGCATTTT
>-|TRBJ2-6|few|TRBV28
CASSSTAGANVLTF
TGTGCCAGCAGTTCCACGGCTGGGGCCAACGTCCTGACTTTC
>-|TRBJ2-2|-|TRBV27
CASSLSEALAGELFF
TGTGCCAGCAGTTTATCCGAAGCCCTGGCCGGGGAGCTGTTTTTT
>-|TRBJ2-2|-|TRBV7-2
CASSLAGNGELFF
TGTGCCAGCAGCTTAGCAGGGAACGGGGAGCTGTTTTTT
>-|TRBJ1-1|few|TRBV12-3/TRBV12-4
CASTGLVNTEAFF
TGTGCCAGCACCGGTCTTGTTAACACTGAAGCTTTCTTT
>TRBD1|TRBJ2-7|many|TRBV12-3/TRBV12-4
CASSSGTDYEQYF
TGTGCCAGCAGTTCCGGGACAGACTACGAGCAGTACTTC
>TRBD1|TRBJ2-4|-|TRBV24-1
CATSAVGQGQNIQYF
TGTGCCACCAGTGCCGTGGGACAGGGCCAAAACATTCAGTACTTC
>-|TRBJ2-2|many|TRBV12-3/TRBV12-4
CASSPGGSVNTGELFF
TGTGCCAGCAGCCCTGGGGGTAGCGTGAACACCGGGGAGCTGTTTTTT
>-|TRBJ2-5|-|TRBV4-1
CASSQAASTETQYF
TGCGCCAGCAGCCAGGCCGCGAGCACGGAGACCCAGTACTTC
>TRBD2|TRBJ2-1|few|TRBV5-1
CASSWAGTSGINEQFF
TGCGCCAGCAGCTGGGCCGGGACTAGCGGGATTAATGAGCAGTTCTTC
>-|TRBJ2-1|few|TRBV7-2
CASSLDRESYNEQFF
TGTGCCAGCAGCTTGGACAGAGAGTCCTACAATGAGCAGTTCTTC
>-|TRBJ2-3|many|TRBV29-1
CSVEVGVVVDTQYF
TGCAGCGTTGAGGTCGGGGTAGTAGTAGATACGCAGTATTTT
>-|TRBJ2-5|once|TRBV3-1
CASSQVRQTQYF
TGTGCCAGCAGCCAAGTTCGGCAGACCCAGTACTTC
>-|TRBJ2-6|many|TRBV10-3
CAISEFYGGANVLTF
TGTGCCATCAGTGAGTTCTACGGAGGGGCCAACGTCCTGACTTTC
>TRBD1|TRBJ2-1|-|TRBV20-1
CSARDRTGGRYNEQFF
TGCAGTGCTAGAGACCGGACAGGGGGCAGGTACAATGAGCAGTTCTTC
>-|TRBJ2-6|many|TRBV20-1
CSGGGANVLTF
TGCAGCGGCGGGGGGGCCAACGTCCTGACTTTC
>-|TRBJ2-1|many|TRBV20-1
CSARDLVLAQFF
TGCAGTGCTAGAGATCTAGTTTTGGCCCAGTTCTTC
>-|TRBJ1-2|many|TRBV12-3/TRBV12-4
CASSFDLYGYTF
TGTGCCAGCAGTTTCGACCTATATGGCTACACCTTC
>-|TRBJ2-7|-|TRBV4-3
CASSQGRTTYEQYF
TGCGCCAGCAGCCAAGGGAGGACAACCTACGAGCAGTACTTC
>-|TRBJ2-2|few|TRBV12-3/TRBV12-4
CASSFPAGVGTGELFF
TGTGCCAGCAGTTTTCCGGCAGGGGTTGGTACCGGGGAGCTGTTTTTT
>TRBD2|TRBJ2-1|many|TRBV6-5
CASSYGTSGSEQFF
TGTGCCAGCAGTTATGGGACTAGCGGGAGTGAGCAGTTCTTC
>-|TRBJ2-4|few|TRBV6-5
CANVKAVRDF
TGTGCCAACGTTAAGGCCGTGAGGGACTTC
>-|TRBJ2-6|once|TRBV28
CASSQPGQPSGANVLTF
TGTGCCAGCAGTCAACCGGGACAACCCTCTGGGGCCAACGTCCTGACTTTC
>TRBD1|TRBJ2-1|few|TRBV10-3
CAISERDRGGEQFF
TGTGCCATCAGTGAGAGGGACAGGGGTGGTGAGCAGTTCTTC
>-|TRBJ2-2|many|TRBV27
CASSWYNTGELFF
TGTGCCAGCAGTTGGTACAACACCGGGGAGCTGTTTTTT
>TRBD1|TRBJ2-5|-|TRBV24-1
CATSDAGQGAGETQYF
TGTGCCACCAGTGACGCCGGACAGGGGGCCGGAGAGACCCAGTACTTC
>TRBD1|TRBJ2-7|many|TRBV29-1
CSVLPGQVAYEQYF
TGCAGCGTCCTTCCGGGACAGGTAGCCTACGAGCAGTACTTC
>TRBD2|TRBJ2-1|many|TRBV29-1
CSVGLAGGEQFF
TGCAGCGTGGGACTAGCGGGAGGTGAGCAGTTCTTC
>-|TRBJ2-5|many|TRBV12-3/TRBV12-4
CASSLAEGPQETQYF
TGTGCCAGCAGTTTAGCGGAGGGTCCCCAAGAGACCCAGTACTTC
>-|TRBJ2-7|few|TRBV5-1
CASSSTDYEQYF
TGCGCCAGCAGCTCCACAGACTACGAGCAGTACTTC
>TRBD1|TRBJ1-2|few|TRBV28
CASSQPGQYYGYTF
TGTGCCAGCAGTCAACCGGGACAGTACTATGGCTACACCTTC
>-|TRBJ2-1|many|TRBV29-1
CSVDMLSSYNEQFF
TGCAGCGTTGACATGTTGAGCTCCTACAATGAGCAGTTCTTC
>-|TRBJ2-3|few|TRBV29-1
CSTAGQFTDTQYF
TGCAGCACGGCTGGGCAGTTCACAGATACGCAGTATTTT
>TRBD1|TRBJ2-2|many|TRBV24-1
CATRGTGDTGELFF
TGTGCCACCAGAGGGACAGGGGACACCGGGGAGCTGTTTTTT
>TRBD1|TRBJ1-1|-|TRBV14
CASSHGTGSNTEAFF
TGTGCCAGCAGCCATGGGACAGGGTCGAATACTGAAGCTTTCTTT
>-|TRBJ2-7|-|TRBV14
CASSQMLGGTSAYEQYF
TGTGCCAGCAGCCAAATGCTCGGCGGGACCTCAGCCTACGAGCAGTACTTC
>-|TRBJ1-2|many|TRBV14
CASSPLGGAGGYTF
TGTGCCAGCAGCCCCTTAGGGGGGGCCGGCGGCTACACCTTC